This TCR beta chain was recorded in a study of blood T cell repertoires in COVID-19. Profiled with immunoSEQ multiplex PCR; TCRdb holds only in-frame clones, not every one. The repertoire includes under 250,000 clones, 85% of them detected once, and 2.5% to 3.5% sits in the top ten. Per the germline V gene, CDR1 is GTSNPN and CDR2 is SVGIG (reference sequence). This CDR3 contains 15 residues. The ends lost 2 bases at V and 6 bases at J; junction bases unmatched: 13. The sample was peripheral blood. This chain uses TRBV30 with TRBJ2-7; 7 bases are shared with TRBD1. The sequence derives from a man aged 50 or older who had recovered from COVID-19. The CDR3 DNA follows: TGTGCCTGGAGTTTGAACAGGGGTATCAGGCGCGAGCAGTACTTC. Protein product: CAWSLNRGIRREQYF.